The 17 T cell receptor beta chains below all came from one sample that was sequenced in a study of metastatic and nonmetastatic thyroid tumors. No patient had received any treatment before thyroid surgery. TCRdb re-called the PCR reads with MiXCR. The table has about 38,000 clones, approximately 51% seen once. Input material: tumor tissue. Source of these receptors: a male donor with papillary thyroid cancer or a benign thyroid nodule (not recorded which). Some clones in this sample may be carry-over from other donors' samples.

This clone was found a few times. V and J are TRBV28 and TRBJ2-7; no definite D call. V dropped 3 bases and J dropped 6 bases, with 6 bases sitting between them. Germline CDR1 and CDR2: MDHEN and SYDVKM. CDR3 size: 11 residues. The CDR3 sequence: CASSFLSEQYF. CDR3 sequence (DNA): TGTGCCAGCAGTTTCTTAAGCGAGCAGTACTTC.

The V call is TRBV7-9, the J call TRBJ2-2; D is undetermined. V was cut by 2 bases and J by 8 bases, with 15 bases left in between. This CDR3 region has 15 residues. CDR1 is SEHNR and CDR2 is FQNEAQ in the germline V gene (reference sequence). The CDR3 DNA sequence: TGTGCCAGCAGCTTAACTATCCTTACCGGGGGGGAGCTGTTTTTT. Its protein product is CASSLTILTGGELFF.

The chain combines TRBV29-1 with TRBJ1-1; D is perhaps TRBD1 (6 bases). V lost 5 bases to trimming and J lost 5 bases, with 12 bases between them. This CDR3 has 12 amino acids. The V gene's germline CDR1 is SQVTM and CDR2 ANQGSEA. CDR3 protein: CSVFDQGTEAFF. The CDR3 region has the DNA TGCAGCGTTTTCGACCAGGGGACTGAAGCTTTCTTT.

This sequence joins TRBV7-9 and TRBJ2-3, with a possible D match to TRBD1 (6 bases). V lost 8 bases and J lost 5, with 14 bases in between. From germline, CDR1 is SEHNR and CDR2 FQNEAQ (reference sequence). The CDR3 spans 13 residues. The CDR3 here is CASGGGSGDTQYF. The DNA for the CDR3 is TGTGCCAGCGGGGGCGGAAGTGGAGATACGCAGTATTTT.

The chain has TRBV4-1 and TRBJ2-1; D is uncertain. CDR1 MGHRA and CDR2 YSYEKL come from the germline V gene. The V end lost 4 bases, the J end lost 8 bases, and 21 bases lay between the germline ends. The CDR3 sequence is 16 residues long. The CDR3 is CASSPATNANLDEQFF. The CDR3 DNA reads as TGCGCCAGCAGCCCCGCGACGAACGCGAATTTAGATGAGCAGTTCTTC.

The chain employs TRBV7-2 and TRBJ2-7; D is uncertain. V was pared by 2 bases and J by 5 bases, with 10 bases between. This CDR3 spans 13 amino acids. CDR1 is SGHTA, CDR2 FQGNSA, per germline. CDR3 nucleotide sequence: TGTGCCAGCAGCTTATCCCCTAAGGACGAGCAGTACTTC. Protein: CASSLSPKDEQYF.

This sequence joins TRBV28 and TRBJ2-7; D not resolved. Germline-derived CDR1 and CDR2 are MDHEN and SYDVKM. V was clipped by 6 bases and J by 1 base, with 13 bases between them. The CDR3 runs 14 residues. The chain's CDR3 is CASSRIVGSYEQYF. CDR3 nucleotides: TGTGCCAGCAGCCGGATCGTGGGGTCCTACGAGCAGTACTTC.

The chain combines TRBV3-1 with TRBJ2-6; D is ambiguous. The V gene's germline CDR1 is LGHDT and CDR2 YNNKEL (reference sequence). Trimming removed 1 base from V and 4 bases from J, with 2 bases in between. The CDR3 loop spans 13 amino acids. CDR3 loop: CASSQAGANVLTF. In nucleotides, the CDR3 is TGTGCCAGCAGCCAAGCGGGGGCCAACGTCCTGACTTTC.

The sample holds a few counts of this clone. In nucleotides, the CDR3 is TGTGCCAGCAGTCTAGGAGGGACGGCAAACGAGCAGTACTTC. It yields the protein CASSLGGTANEQYF. The genes are TRBV27 and TRBJ2-7; tentatively, D is TRBD2 (6 bases). Looked up from germline, CDR1 is MNHEY and CDR2 is SMNVEV (reference sequence). Trimming pared 5 bases from V and 5 bases from J, leaving 16 bases between. The length of the CDR3 is 14 residues.

The chain joins TRBV28 to TRBJ2-1; TRBD2 aligns across 11 bases. Trimming took 5 bases from V and 6 from J; bases not matched to a gene: 9. Germline loops: CDR1 MDHEN, CDR2 SYDVKM. The CDR3 has 16 amino acids. CDR3 residues: CASSARLAGGGNEQFF. CDR3 nucleotides: TGTGCCAGCAGTGCACGGTTAGCGGGAGGGGGCAATGAGCAGTTCTTC.

The chain is built from TRBV28 and TRBJ2-7; no reliable D call. V dropped 8 bases and J dropped 0 bases, with 5 bases sitting between them. CDR3 length: 11 amino acids. The germline V gene has CDR1 MDHEN and CDR2 SYDVKM. The CDR3: CASRSSYEQYF. CDR3 in DNA: TGTGCCAGCCGTAGCTCCTACGAGCAGTACTTC.

The rearrangement joins TRBV5-6 to TRBJ2-7, with 12 nucleotides matching TRBD1. In germline, CDR1 is SGHDT, CDR2 YYEEEE. The CDR3 spans 15 residues. Germline trimming cut 0 bases from V and 7 bases from J; bases unmatched to any gene: 5. CDR3 sequence reads: CASSLEGQGAGEQYF. The DNA for the CDR3 is TGTGCCAGCAGCTTGGAGGGACAGGGGGCTGGTGAGCAGTACTTC. The complete variable domain, with remaining parts taken from reference TRBV5-6 and TRBJ2-7, reads DAGVTQSPTHLIKTRGQQVTLRCSPKSGHDTVSWYQQALGQGPQFIFQYYEEEERQRGNFPDRFSGHQFPNYSSELNVNALLLGDSALYLCASSLEGQGAGEQYFGPGTRLTVT.

This clone was recorded many times. This chain uses TRBV7-9 with TRBJ2-1; D is uncertain. CDR1 is SEHNR, CDR2 FQNEAQ, per germline (reference sequence). The CDR3 has 15 residues. The ends were cut back, 3 bases at V and 7 bases at J, with 16 bases in the middle. As DNA, the CDR3 is TGTGCCAGCAGCTTGATGGGTTCTGGTTGGAATGAGCAGTTCTTC. Translating gives CASSLMGSGWNEQFF.

This sequence joins TRBV3-1 and TRBJ1-6; 9 nucleotides agree with TRBD1. CDR3 length: 15 amino acids. After removal of 4 bases from V and 7 bases from J, the junction contained 5 bases not matched to a gene. The germline CDR1 and CDR2 sequences are LGHDT and YNNKEL (reference sequence). The CDR3: CASSPGTGINSPLHF. The DNA of the CDR3 is TGTGCCAGCAGCCCCGGGACAGGGATAAATTCACCCCTCCACTTT.

The rearrangement joins TRBV7-9 to TRBJ1-2, with D maybe TRBD1 (6 bases). The CDR3 length is 14 residues. V gave up 1 base and J gave up 4 bases, with 10 bases separating them. Germline V gene lookup returns CDR1 SEHNR and CDR2 FQNEAQ (reference sequence). The CDR3 loop is CASSLGTAGYGYTF. The DNA of the CDR3 is TGTGCCAGCAGCTTAGGGACAGCCGGCTATGGCTACACCTTC. Combining the CDR3 with reference TRBV7-9 and TRBJ1-2 gives the whole variable domain DTGVSQNPRHKITKRGQNVTFRCDPISEHNRLYWYRQTLGQGPEFLTYFQNEAQLEKSRLLSDRFSAERPKGSFSTLEIQRTEQGDSAMYLCASSLGTAGYGYTFGSGTRLTVV.

The chain joins TRBV7-6 to TRBJ2-1; tentatively, D is TRBD2 (5 bases). The ends were cut back, 8 bases at V and 9 bases at J, with 17 bases in the middle. In germline, CDR1 is SGHVS, CDR2 FNYEAQ. The CDR3 has 13 amino acids. The CDR3 coding sequence is TGTGCCAGCTCGGGATCCCGAGGGTGTGAGCAGTTCTTC. It translates to CASSGSRGCEQFF.

This rearrangement joins TRBV6-4 to TRBJ2-3; 9 bases line up with TRBD2. Germline V gives CDR1 MRHNA, CDR2 SNTAGT. This CDR3 is 15 amino acids long. Trimming at V came to 6 bases and at J to 4 bases, leaving 8 bases not matched to a gene. This chain's CDR3 is CASRDSAGGPDTQYF. CDR3 DNA: TGTGCCAGCAGGGACAGTGCGGGAGGGCCAGATACGCAGTATTTT.